A single sample gave rise to the 3 T cell receptor beta chains below, sequenced in a study of shared clonotypes between healthy human individuals. The assay was immunoSEQ multiplex PCR, and TCRdb's table has in-frame clones only and misses some. The table shows some 1 million clones, with around 74% occurring only once. The sample comprised memory CD4+ T cells sorted from blood. Subset in this sample: CD45RA-negative fraction. Source of these receptors: a man younger than 35 in good health.

This clone has just a few counts. The chain recombines TRBV7-6 with TRBJ2-2; 10 bases are shared with TRBD1. With V trimmed by 4 bases and J by 1 base, 3 bases remained unmatched. Germline values: CDR1 SGHVS, CDR2 FNYEAQ. This CDR3 is 16 amino acids long. The CDR3 protein is CASSSGTGVNTGELFF. The DNA for the CDR3 is TGTGCCAGCAGCTCCGGGACAGGGGTGAACACCGGGGAGCTGTTTTTT. Together with reference TRBV7-6 and TRBJ2-2, the CDR3 gives the full variable domain: GAGVSQSPRYKVTKRGQDVALRCDPISGHVSLYWYRQALGQGPEFLTYFNYEAQQDKSGLPNDRFSAERPEGSISTLTIQRTEQRDSAMYRCASSSGTGVNTGELFFGEGSRLTVL.

The chain recombines TRBV30 with TRBJ2-1, with D perhaps matching TRBD2 (6 bases). The CDR3 runs 12 residues. Trimming pared 7 bases from V and 2 bases from J, leaving 9 bases between. The germline V gene encodes CDR1 GTSNPN and CDR2 SVGIG (reference sequence). CDR3 protein: CASGRPYNEQFF. DNA for the CDR3: TGTGCCTCAGGGAGGCCCTACAATGAGCAGTTCTTC. Variable domain in full (rest from reference TRBV30 and TRBJ2-1): SQTIHQWPATLVQPVGSPLSLECTVEGTSNPNLYWYRQAAGRGLQLLFYSVGIGQISSEVPQNLSASRPQDRQFILSSKKLLLSDSGFYLCASGRPYNEQFFGPGTRLTVL.

This clone was counted between two and nine times. The CDR3 spells CASTTKQTGQETQYF. The CDR3 coding sequence is TGTGCCAGCACGACGAAACAAACAGGGCAAGAGACCCAGTACTTC. This rearrangement joins TRBV5-4 to TRBJ2-5; possibly TRBD1 for D (6 bases). Germline CDR1 SGHNT, CDR2 YYREEE (reference sequence). The CDR3 is made up of 15 amino acids. V gave up 6 bases and J gave up 2 bases, with 17 bases separating them.